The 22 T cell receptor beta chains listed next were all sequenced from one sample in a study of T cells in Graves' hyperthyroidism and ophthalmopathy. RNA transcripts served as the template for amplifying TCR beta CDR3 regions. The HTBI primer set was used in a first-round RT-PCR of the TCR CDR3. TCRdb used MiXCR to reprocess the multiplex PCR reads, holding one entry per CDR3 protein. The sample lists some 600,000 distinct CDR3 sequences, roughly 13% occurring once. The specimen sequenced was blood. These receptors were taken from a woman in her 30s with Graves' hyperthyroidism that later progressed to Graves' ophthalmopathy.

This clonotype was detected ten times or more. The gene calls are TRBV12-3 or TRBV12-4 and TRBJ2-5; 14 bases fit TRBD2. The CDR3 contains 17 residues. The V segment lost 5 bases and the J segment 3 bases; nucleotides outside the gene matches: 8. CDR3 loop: CASSPWTSGRWEETQYF. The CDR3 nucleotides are TGTGCCAGCAGTCCATGGACTAGCGGGAGGTGGGAAGAGACCCAGTACTTC.

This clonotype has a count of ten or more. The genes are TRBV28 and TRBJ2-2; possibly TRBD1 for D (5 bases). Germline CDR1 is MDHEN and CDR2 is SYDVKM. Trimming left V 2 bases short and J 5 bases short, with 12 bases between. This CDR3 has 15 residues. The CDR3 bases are TGTGCCAGCAGTTTACCGCAGGGTGTGACCGGGGAGCTGTTTTTT. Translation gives CASSLPQGVTGELFF.

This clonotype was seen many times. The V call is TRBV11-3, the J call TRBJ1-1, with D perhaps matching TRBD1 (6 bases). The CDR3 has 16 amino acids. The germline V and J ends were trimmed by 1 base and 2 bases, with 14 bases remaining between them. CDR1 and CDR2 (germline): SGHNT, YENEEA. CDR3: CASSLGAAQGNTEAFF. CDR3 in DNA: TGTGCCAGCAGCTTAGGGGCCGCACAGGGCAACACTGAAGCTTTCTTT.

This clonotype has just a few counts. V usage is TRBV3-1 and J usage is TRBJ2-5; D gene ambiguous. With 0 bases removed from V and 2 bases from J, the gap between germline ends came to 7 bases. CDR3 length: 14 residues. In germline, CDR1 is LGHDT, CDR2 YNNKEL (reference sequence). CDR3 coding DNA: TGTGCCAGCAGCCAAGATCTTAGTCAAGAGACCCAGTACTTC. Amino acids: CASSQDLSQETQYF.

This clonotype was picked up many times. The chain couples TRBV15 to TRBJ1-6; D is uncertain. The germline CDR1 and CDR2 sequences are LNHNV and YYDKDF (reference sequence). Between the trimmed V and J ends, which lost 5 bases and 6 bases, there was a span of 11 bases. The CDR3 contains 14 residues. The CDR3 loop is CATSPRALNSPLHF. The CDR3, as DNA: TGTGCCACCAGCCCCCGAGCCCTTAATTCACCCCTCCACTTT. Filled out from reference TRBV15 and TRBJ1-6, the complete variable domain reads DAMVIQNPRYQVTQFGKPVTLSCSQTLNHNVMYWYQQKSSQAPKLLFHYYDKDFNNEADTPDNFQSRRPNTSFCFLDIRSPGLGDTAMYLCATSPRALNSPLHFGNGTRLTVT.

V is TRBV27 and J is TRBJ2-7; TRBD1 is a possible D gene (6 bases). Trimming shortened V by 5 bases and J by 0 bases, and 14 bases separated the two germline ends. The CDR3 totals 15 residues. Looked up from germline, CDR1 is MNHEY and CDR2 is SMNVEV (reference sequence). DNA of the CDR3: TGTGCCAGCAGTATACAGGGAAAATACTCCTACGAGCAGTACTTC. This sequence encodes CASSIQGKYSYEQYF.

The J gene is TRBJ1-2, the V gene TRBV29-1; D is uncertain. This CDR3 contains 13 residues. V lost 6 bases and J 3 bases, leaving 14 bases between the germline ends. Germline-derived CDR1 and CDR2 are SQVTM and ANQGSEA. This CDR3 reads CSVQWGLDYGYTF. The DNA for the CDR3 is TGCAGCGTCCAATGGGGTTTAGACTATGGCTACACCTTC.

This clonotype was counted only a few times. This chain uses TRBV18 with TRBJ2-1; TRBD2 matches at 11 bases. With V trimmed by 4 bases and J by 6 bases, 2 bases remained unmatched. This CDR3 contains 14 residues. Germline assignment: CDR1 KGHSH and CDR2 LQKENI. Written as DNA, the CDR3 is TGTGCCAGCTCACTACTAGCGGGAGTCAATGAGCAGTTCTTC. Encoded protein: CASSLLAGVNEQFF.

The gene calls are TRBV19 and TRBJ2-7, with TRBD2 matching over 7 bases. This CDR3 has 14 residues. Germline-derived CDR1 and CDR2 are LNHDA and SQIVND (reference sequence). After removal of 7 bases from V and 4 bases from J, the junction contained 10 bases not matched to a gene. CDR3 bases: TGTGCCAGTACACCCCGACTAGCCCCTTACGAGCAGTACTTC. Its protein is CASTPRLAPYEQYF.

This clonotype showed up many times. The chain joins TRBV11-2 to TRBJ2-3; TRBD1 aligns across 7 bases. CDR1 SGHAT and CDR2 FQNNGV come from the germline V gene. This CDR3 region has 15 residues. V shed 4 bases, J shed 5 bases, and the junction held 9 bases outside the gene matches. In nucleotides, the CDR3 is TGTGCCAGCAGCTCCCGGACAGGCTCGGGAGATACGCAGTATTTT. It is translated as CASSSRTGSGDTQYF.

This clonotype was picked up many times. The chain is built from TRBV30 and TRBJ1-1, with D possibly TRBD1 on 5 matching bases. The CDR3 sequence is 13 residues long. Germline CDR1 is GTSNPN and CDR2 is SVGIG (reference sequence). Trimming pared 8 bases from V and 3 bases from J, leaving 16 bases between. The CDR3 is CAGYPGLYTEAFF. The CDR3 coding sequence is TGTGCCGGCTATCCGGGACTGTACACTGAAGCTTTCTTT.

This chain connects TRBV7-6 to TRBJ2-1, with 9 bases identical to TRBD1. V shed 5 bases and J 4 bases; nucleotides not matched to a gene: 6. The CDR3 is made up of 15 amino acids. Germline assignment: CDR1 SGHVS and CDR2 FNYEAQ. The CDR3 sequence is CASSLQGAQYNEQFF. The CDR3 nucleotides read TGTGCCAGCAGCCTACAGGGGGCGCAATACAATGAGCAGTTCTTC. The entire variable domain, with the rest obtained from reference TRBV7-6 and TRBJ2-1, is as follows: GAGVSQSPRYKVTKRGQDVALRCDPISGHVSLYWYRQALGQGPEFLTYFNYEAQQDKSGLPNDRFSAERPEGSISTLTIQRTEQRDSAMYRCASSLQGAQYNEQFFGPGTRLTVL.

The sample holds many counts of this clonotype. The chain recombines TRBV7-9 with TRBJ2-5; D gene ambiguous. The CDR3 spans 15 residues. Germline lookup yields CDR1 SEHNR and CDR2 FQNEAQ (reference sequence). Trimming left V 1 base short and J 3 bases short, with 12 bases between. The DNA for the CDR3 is TGTGCCAGCAGCTTAGGGGTTGGCTCCGAAGAGACCCAGTACTTC. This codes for CASSLGVGSEETQYF.

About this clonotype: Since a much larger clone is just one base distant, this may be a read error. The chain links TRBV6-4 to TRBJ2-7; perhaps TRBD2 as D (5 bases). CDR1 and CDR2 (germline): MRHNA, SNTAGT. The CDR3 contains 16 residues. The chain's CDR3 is CPSSYSPGKSSYEQYF. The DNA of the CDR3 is TGTCCCAGCAGTTACTCCCCCGGGAAAAGCTCCTACGAGCAGTACTTC.

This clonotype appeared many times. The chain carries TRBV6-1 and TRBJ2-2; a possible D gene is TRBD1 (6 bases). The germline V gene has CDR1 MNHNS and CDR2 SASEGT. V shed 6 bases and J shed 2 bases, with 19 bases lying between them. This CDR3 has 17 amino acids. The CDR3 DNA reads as TGTGCCAGCAGACCCCTCACAGGGCTCACTAACACCGGGGAGCTGTTTTTT. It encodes CASRPLTGLTNTGELFF.

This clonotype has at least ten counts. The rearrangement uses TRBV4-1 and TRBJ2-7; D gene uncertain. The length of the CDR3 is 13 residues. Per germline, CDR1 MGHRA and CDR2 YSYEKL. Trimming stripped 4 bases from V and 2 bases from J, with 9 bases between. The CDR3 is CASSPDNTYEQYF. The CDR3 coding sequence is TGCGCCAGCAGCCCTGACAATACCTACGAGCAGTACTTC.

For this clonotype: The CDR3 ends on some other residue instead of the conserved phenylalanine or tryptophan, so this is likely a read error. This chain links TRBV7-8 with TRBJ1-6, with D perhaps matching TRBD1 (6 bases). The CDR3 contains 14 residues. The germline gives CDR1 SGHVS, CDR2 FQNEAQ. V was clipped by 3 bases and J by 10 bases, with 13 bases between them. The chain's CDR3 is CASSFEQGVSPLHL. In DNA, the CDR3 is TGTGCCAGCAGCTTCGAACAGGGAGTCTCACCCCTCCACCTT.

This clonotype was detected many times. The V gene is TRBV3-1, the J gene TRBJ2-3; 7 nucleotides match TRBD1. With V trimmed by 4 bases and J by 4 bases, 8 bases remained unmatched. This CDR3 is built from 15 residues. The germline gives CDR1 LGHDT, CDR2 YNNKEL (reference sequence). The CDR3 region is CASSLLQGNADTQYF. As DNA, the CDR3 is TGTGCCAGCAGCCTCCTACAGGGGAACGCAGATACGCAGTATTTT.

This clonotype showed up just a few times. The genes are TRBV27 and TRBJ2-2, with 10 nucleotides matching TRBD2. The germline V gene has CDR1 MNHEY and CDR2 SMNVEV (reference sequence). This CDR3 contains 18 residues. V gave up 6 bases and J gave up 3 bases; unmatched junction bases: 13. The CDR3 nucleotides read TGTGCCAGCAGCTTTCAGCTTGGGACTAGCGTCTACACCGGGGAGCTGTTTTTT. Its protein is CASSFQLGTSVYTGELFF.

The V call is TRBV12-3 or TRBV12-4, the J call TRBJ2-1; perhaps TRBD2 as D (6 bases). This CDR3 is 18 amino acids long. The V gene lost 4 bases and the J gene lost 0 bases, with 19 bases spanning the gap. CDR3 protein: CASSSNWGLPNSYNEQFF. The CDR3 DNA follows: TGTGCCAGCAGTTCAAACTGGGGACTGCCCAACTCCTACAATGAGCAGTTCTTC.

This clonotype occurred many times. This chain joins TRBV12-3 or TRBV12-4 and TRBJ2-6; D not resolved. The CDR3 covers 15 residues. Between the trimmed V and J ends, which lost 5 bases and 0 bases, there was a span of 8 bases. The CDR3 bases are TGTGCCAGCAGTAAGGGCGACTCTGGGGCCAACGTCCTGACTTTC. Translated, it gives CASSKGDSGANVLTF.

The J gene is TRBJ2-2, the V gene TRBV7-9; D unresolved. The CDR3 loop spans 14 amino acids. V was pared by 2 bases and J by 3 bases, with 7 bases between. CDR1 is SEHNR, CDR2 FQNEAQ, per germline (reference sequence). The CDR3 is CASSLNGYTGELFF. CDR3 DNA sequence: TGTGCCAGCAGCTTAAACGGTTACACCGGGGAGCTGTTTTTT. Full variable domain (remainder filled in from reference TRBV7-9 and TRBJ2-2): DTGVSQNPRHKITKRGQNVTFRCDPISEHNRLYWYRQTLGQGPEFLTYFQNEAQLEKSRLLSDRFSAERPKGSFSTLEIQRTEQGDSAMYLCASSLNGYTGELFFGEGSRLTVL.